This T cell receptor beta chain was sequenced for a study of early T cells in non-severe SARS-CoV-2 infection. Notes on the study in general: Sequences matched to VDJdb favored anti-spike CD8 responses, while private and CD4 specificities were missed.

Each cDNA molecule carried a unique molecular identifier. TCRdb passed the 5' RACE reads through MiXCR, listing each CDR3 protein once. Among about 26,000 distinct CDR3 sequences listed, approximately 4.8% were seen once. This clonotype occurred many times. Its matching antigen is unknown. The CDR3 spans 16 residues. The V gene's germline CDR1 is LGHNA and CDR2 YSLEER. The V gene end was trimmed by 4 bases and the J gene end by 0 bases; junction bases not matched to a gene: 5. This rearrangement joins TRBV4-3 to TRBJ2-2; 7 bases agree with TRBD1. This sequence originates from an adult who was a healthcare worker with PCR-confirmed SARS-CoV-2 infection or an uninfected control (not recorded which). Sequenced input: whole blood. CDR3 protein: CASSLDGTANTGELFF. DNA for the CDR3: TGCGCCAGCAGCCTAGATGGGACAGCGAACACCGGGGAGCTGTTTTTT.